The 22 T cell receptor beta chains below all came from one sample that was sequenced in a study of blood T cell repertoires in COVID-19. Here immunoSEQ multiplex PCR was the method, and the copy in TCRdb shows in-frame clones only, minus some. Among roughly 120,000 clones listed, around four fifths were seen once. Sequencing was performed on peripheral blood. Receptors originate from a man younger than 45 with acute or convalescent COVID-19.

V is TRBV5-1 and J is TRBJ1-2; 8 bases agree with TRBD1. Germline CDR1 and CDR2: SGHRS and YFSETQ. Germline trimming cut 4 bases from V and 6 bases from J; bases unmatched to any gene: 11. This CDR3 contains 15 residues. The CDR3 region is CASSLNYGTGDGYTF. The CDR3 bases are TGCGCCAGCAGCCTAAACTACGGGACAGGCGATGGCTACACCTTC.

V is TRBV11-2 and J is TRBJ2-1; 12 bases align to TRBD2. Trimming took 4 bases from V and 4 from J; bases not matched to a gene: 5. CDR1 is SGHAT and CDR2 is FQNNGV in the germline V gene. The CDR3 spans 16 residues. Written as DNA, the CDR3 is TGTGCCAGCAGCTCACTAGCGGGAGGACCATACAATGAGCAGTTCTTC. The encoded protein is CASSSLAGGPYNEQFF.

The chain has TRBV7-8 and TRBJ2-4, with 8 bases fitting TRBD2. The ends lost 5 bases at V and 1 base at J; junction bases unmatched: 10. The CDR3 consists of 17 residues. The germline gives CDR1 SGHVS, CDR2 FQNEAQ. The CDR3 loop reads CASSPTVAGLAKNIQYF. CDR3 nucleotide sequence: TGTGCCAGCAGCCCCACTGTAGCGGGACTGGCCAAAAACATTCAGTACTTC.

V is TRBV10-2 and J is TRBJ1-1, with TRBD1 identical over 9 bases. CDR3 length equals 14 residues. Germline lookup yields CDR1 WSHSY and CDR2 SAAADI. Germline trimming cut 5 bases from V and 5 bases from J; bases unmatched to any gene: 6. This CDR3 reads CASSSTGGVTEAFF. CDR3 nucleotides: TGCGCCAGCAGTAGCACAGGGGGCGTAACTGAAGCTTTCTTT.

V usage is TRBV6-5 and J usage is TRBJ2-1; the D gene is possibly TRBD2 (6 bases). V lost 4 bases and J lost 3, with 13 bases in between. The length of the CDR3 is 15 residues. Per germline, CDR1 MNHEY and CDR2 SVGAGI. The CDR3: CASSFRDSLYNEQFF. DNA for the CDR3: TGTGCCAGCAGTTTCCGGGACTCACTCTACAATGAGCAGTTCTTC.

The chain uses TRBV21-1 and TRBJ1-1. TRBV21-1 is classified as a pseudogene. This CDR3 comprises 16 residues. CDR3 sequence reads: CASSARRGRGETEAFF. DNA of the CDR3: TGTGCCAGCAGCGCACGGAGGGGACGGGGGGAAACTGAAGCTTTCTTT.

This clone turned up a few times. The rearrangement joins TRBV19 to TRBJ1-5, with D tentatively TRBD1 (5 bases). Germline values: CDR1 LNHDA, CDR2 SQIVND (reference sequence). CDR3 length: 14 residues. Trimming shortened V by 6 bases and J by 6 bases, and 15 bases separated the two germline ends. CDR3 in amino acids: CASSEGAGLQPQHF. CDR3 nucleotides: TGTGCCAGTAGCGAAGGGGCCGGGCTTCAGCCCCAGCATTTT.

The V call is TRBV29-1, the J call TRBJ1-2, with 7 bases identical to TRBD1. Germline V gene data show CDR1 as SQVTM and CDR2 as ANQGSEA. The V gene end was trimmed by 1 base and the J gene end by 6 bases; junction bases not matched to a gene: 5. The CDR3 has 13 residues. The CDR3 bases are TGCAGCGTTGAAGGCCGACAGGGCAATGGCTACACCTTC. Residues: CSVEGRQGNGYTF.

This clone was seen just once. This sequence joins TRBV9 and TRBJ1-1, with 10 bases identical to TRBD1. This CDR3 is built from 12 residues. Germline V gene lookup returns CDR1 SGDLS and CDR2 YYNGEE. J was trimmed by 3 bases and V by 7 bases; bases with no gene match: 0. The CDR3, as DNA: TGTGCCAGCGGACAGGGGGACACTGAAGCTTTCTTT. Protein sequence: CASGQGDTEAFF.

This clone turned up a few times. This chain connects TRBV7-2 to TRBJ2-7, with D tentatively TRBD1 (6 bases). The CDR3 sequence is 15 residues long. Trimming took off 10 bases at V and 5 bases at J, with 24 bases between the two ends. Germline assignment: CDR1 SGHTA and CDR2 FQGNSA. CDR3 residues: CATSETGLSMNEQYF. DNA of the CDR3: TGTGCCACTTCCGAAACAGGGCTCTCGATGAACGAGCAGTACTTC.

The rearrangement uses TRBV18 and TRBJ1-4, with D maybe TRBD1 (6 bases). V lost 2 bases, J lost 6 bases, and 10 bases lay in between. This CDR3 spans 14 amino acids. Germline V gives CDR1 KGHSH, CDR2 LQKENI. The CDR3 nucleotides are TGTGCCAGCTCACCATTACAGGGAGATGAAAAACTGTTTTTT. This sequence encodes CASSPLQGDEKLFF.

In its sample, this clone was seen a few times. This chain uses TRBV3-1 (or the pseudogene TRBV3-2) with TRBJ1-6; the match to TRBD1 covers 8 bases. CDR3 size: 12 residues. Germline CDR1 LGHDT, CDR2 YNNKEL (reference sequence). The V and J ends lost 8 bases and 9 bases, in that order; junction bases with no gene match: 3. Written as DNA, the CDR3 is TGTGCCAGCCAGGGGGCGCGTTCACCCCTCCACTTT. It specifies CASQGARSPLHF.

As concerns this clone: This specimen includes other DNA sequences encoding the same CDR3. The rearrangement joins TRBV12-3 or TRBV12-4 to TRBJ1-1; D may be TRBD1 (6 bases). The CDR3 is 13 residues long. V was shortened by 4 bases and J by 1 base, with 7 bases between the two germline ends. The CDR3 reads CASSWTANTEAFF. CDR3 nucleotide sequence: TGTGCCAGCAGTTGGACAGCGAACACTGAAGCTTTCTTT.

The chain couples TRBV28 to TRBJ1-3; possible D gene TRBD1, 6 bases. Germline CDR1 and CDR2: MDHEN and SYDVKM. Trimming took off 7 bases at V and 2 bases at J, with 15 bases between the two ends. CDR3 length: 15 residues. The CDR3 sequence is CASNTLGGTGNTIYF. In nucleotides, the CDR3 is TGTGCCAGCAACACCCTAGGGGGAACTGGAAACACCATATATTTT. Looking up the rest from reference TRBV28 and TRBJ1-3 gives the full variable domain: DVKVTQSSRYLVKRTGEKVFLECVQDMDHENMFWYRQDPGLGLRLIYFSYDVKMKEKGDIPEGYSVSREKKERFSLILESASTNQTSMYLCASNTLGGTGNTIYFGEGSWLTVV.

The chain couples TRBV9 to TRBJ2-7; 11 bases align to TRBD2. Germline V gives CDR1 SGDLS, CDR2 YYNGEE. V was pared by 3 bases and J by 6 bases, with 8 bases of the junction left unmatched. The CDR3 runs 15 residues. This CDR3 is CASSDHSGGASEQYF. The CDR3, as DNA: TGTGCCAGCAGCGACCATAGCGGGGGGGCCTCCGAGCAGTACTTC.

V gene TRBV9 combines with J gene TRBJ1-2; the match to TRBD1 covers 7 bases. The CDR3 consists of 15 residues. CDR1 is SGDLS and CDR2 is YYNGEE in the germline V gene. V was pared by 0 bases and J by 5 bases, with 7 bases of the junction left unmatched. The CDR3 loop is CASSVVGTATYGYTF. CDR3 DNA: TGTGCCAGCAGCGTAGTCGGGACAGCAACATATGGCTACACCTTC.

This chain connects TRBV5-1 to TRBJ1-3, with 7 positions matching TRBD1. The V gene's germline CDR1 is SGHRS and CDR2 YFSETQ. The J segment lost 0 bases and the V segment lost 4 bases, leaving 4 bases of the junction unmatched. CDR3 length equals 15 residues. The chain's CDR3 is CASSPGTVSGNTIYF. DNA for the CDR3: TGCGCCAGCAGCCCCGGGACAGTCTCTGGAAACACCATATATTTT.

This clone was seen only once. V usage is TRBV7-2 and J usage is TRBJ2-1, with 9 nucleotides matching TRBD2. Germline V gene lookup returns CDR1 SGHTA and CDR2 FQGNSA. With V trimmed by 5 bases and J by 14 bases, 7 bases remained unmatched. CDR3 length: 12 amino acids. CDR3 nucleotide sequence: TGTGCCAGCAGCCCCCGGACTAGCGACGAGTTCTTC. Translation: CASSPRTSDEFF.

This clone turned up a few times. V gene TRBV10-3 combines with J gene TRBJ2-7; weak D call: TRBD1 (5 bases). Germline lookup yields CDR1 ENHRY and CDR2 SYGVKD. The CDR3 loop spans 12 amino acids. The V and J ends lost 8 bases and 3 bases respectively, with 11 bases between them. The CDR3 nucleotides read TGTGCCATCTCCCCTAGGGGCTACGAGCAGTACGTC. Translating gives CAISPRGYEQYV.

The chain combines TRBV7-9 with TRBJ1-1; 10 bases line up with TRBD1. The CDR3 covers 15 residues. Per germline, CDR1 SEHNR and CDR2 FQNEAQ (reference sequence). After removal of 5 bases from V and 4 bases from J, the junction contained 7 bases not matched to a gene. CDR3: CASSPTDRGITEAFF. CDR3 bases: TGTGCCAGCAGCCCGACGGACAGGGGGATCACTGAAGCTTTCTTT.

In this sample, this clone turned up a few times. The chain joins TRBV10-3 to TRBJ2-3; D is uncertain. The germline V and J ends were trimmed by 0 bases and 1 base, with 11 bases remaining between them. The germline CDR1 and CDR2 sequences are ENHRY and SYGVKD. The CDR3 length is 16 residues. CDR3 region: CAISESSSSRTDTQYF. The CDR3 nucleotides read TGTGCCATCAGTGAGTCGAGTAGCAGTCGCACAGATACGCAGTATTTT.

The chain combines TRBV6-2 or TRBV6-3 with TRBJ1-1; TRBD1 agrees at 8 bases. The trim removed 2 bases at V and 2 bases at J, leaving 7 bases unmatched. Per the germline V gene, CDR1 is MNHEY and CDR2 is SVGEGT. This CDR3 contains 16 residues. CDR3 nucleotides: TGTGCCAGCAGTTACGCTCCAGGGGGCTTAAACACTGAAGCTTTCTTT. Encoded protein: CASSYAPGGLNTEAFF.